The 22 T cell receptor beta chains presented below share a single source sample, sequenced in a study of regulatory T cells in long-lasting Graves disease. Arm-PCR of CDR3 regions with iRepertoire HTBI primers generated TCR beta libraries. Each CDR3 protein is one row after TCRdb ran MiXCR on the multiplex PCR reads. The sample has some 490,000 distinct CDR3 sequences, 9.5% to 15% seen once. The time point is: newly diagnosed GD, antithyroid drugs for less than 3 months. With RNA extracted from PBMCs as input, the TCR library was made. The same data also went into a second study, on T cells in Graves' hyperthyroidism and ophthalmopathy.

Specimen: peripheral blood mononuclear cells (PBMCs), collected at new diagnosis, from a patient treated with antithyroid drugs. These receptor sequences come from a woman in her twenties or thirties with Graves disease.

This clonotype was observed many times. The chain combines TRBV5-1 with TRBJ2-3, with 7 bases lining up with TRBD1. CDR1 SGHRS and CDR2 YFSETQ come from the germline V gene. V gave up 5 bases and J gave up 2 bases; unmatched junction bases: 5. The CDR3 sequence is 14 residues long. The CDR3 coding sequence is TGCGCCAGCAGGCTGCAGGGGGTCACAGATACGCAGTATTTT. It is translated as CASRLQGVTDTQYF.

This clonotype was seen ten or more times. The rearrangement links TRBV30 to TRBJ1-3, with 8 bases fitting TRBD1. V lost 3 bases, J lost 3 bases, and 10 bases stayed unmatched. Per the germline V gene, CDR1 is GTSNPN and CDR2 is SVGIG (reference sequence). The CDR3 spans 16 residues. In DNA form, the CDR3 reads TGTGCCTGGAGGGACCAGGGGGCTCTCCGTGGAAACACCATATATTTT. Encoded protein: CAWRDQGALRGNTIYF.

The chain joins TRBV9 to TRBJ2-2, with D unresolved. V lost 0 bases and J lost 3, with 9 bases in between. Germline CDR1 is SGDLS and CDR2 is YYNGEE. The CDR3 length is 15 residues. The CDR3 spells CASSVVPLDTGELFF. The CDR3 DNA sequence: TGTGCCAGCAGCGTAGTCCCCCTAGACACCGGGGAGCTGTTTTTT.

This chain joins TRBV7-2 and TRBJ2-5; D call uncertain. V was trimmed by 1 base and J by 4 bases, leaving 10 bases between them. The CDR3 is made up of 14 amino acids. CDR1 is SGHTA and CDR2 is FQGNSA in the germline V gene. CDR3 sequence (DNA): TGTGCCAGCAGCTTAGTGCGCAGTGGAGAGACCCAGTACTTC. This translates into CASSLVRSGETQYF.

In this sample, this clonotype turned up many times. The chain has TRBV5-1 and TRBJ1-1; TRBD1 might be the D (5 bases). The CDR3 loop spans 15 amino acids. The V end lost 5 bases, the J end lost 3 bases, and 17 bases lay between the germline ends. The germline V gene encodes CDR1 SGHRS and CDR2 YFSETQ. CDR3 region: CASSTLGHGDTEAFF. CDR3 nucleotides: TGCGCCAGCAGTACCCTGGGGCATGGCGACACTGAAGCTTTCTTT.

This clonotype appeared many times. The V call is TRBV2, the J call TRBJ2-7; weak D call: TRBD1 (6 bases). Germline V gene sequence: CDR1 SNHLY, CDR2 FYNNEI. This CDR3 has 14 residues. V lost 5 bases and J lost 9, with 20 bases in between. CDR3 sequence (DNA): TGTGCCAGCAGTCAACGTAGGACAGACCTGGGGCAGTACTTC. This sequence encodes CASSQRRTDLGQYF.

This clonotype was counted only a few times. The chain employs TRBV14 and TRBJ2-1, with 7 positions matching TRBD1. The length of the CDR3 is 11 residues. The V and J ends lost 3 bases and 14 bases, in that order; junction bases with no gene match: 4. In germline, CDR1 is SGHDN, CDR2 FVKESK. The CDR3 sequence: CASSHGQEKFF. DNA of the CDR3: TGTGCCAGCAGCCACGGACAGGAAAAGTTCTTC.

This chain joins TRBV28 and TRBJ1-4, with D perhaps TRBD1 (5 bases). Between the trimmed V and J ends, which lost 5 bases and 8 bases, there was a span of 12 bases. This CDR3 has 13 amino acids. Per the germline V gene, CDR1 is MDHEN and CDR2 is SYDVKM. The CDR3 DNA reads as TGTGCCAGCAGTGCCGGGGCCGTGGAAAAACTGTTTTTT. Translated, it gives CASSAGAVEKLFF.

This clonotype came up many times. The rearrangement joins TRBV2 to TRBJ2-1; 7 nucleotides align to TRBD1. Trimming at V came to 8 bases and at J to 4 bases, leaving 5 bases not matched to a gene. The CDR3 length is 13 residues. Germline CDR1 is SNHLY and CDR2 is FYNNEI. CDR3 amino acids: CASRRQGYNEQFF. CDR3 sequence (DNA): TGTGCCAGCCGCAGACAGGGATACAATGAGCAGTTCTTC.

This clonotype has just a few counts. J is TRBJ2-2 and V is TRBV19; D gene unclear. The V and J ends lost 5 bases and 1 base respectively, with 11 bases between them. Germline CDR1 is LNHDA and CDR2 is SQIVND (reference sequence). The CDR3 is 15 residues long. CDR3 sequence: CASSVVGLNTGELFF. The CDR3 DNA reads TGTGCCAGTAGTGTTGTGGGCCTGAACACCGGGGAGCTGTTTTTT. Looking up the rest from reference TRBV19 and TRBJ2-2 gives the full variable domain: DGGITQSPKYLFRKEGQNVTLSCEQNLNHDAMYWYRQDPGQGLRLIYYSQIVNDFQKGDIAEGYSVSREKKESFPLTVTSAQKNPTAFYLCASSVVGLNTGELFFGEGSRLTVL.

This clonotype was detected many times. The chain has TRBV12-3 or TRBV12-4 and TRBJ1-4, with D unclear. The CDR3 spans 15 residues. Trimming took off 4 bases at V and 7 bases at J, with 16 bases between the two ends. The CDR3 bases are TGTGCCAGCAGTTCCCAGACTCTTCGAGGTGAAAAACTGTTTTTT. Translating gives CASSSQTLRGEKLFF.

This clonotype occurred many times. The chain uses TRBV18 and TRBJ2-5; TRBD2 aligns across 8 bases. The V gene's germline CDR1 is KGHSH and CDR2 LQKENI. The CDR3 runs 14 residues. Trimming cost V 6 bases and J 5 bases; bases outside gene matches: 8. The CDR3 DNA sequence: TGTGCCAGCTCTCGGAGCGGGAGTCAGGAGACCCAGTACTTC. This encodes CASSRSGSQETQYF.

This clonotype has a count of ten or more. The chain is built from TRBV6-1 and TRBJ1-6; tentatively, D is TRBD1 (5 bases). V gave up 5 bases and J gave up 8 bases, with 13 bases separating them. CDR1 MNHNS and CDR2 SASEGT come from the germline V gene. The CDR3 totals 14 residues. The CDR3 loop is CASSHRQDDSPLHF. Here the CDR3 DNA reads TGTGCCAGCAGTCACAGGCAGGATGATTCACCCCTCCACTTT.

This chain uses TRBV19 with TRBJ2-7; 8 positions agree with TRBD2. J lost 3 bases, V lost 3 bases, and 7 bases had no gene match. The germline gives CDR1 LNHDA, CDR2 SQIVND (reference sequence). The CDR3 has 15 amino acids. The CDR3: CASSIDRSGSYEQYF. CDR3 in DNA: TGTGCCAGTAGTATCGATCGAAGCGGGAGCTACGAGCAGTACTTC.

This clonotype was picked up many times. In DNA form, the CDR3 reads TGTGCCAGTAGTAACGGGGTCTTCGCAACTAATGAAAAACTGTTTTTT. Its protein is CASSNGVFATNEKLFF. The rearrangement joins TRBV19 to TRBJ1-4, with D unclear. V was pared by 4 bases and J by 0 bases, with 12 bases between. The CDR3 contains 16 residues. Germline values: CDR1 LNHDA, CDR2 SQIVND (reference sequence).

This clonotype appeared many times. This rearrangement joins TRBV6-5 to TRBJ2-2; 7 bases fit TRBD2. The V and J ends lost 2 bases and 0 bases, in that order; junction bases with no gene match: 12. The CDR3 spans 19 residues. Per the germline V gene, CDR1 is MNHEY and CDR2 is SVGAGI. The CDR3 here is CASSYQSPGGDANTGELFF. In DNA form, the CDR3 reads TGTGCCAGCAGTTACCAGTCTCCGGGAGGCGACGCGAACACCGGGGAGCTGTTTTTT.

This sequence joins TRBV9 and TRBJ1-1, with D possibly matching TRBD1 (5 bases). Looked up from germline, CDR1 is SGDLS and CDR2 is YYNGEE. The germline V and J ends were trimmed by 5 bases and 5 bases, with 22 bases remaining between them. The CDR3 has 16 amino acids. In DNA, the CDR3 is TGTGCCAGCAGTTTATCGGTGTTCGGGGGGGATACTGAAGCTTTCTTT. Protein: CASSLSVFGGDTEAFF. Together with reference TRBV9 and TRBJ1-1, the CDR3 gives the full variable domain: DSGVTQTPKHLITATGQRVTLRCSPRSGDLSVYWYQQSLDQGLQFLIQYYNGEERAKGNILERFSAQQFPDLHSELNLSSLELGDSALYFCASSLSVFGGDTEAFFGQGTRLTVV.

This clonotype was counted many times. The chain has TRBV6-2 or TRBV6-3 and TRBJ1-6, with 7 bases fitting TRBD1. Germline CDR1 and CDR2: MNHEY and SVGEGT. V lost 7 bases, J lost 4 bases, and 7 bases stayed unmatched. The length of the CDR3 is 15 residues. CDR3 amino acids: CASMSAGGYNSPLHF. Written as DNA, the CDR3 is TGTGCCAGCATGTCGGCAGGGGGTTATAATTCACCCCTCCACTTT.

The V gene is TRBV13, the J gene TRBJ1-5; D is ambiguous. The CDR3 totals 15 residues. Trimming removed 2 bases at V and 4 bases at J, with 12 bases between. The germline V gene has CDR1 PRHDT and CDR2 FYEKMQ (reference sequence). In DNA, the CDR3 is TGTGCCAGCAGCTTATCGATGGAGGAGAATCAGCCCCAGCATTTT. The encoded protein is CASSLSMEENQPQHF. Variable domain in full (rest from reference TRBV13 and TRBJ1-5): AAGVIQSPRHLIKEKRETATLKCYPIPRHDTVYWYQQGPGQDPQFLISFYEKMQSDKGSIPDRFSAQQFSDYHSELNMSSLELGDSALYFCASSLSMEENQPQHFGDGTRLSIL.

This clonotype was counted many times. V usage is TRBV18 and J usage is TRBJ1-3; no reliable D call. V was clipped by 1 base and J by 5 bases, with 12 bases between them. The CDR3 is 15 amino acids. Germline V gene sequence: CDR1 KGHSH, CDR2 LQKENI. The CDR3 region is CASSPRQDVRNTIYF. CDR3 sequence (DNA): TGTGCCAGCTCACCACGGCAGGACGTAAGAAACACCATATATTTT.

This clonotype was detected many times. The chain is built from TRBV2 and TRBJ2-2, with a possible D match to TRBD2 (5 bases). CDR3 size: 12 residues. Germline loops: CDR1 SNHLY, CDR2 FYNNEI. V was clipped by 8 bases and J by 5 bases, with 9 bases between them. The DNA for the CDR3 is TGTGCCAGCCGGGGTATAACCGGGGAGCTGTTTTTT. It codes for CASRGITGELFF.

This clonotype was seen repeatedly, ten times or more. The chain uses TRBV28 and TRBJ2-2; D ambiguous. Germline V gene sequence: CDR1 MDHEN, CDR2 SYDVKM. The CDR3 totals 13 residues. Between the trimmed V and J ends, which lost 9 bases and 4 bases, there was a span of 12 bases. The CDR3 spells CASMGRGTGELFF. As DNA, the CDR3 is TGTGCCAGTATGGGAAGAGGCACCGGGGAGCTGTTTTTT.